This TCR beta chain was captured in a study of blood T cell repertoires in COVID-19. For the study at large: T cells, B-cell-depleted T cells, or PBMCs supplied cDNA or gDNA.

This clone was detected only a few times. Profiling relied on immunoSEQ multiplex PCR, and the TCRdb table lists in-frame clones only, not all of them. The data contain 110,000 to 150,000 clones, approximately 80% of them singletons. The CDR3 runs 13 residues. Germline V gene lookup returns CDR1 SGHRS and CDR2 YFSETQ. V shed 3 bases and J shed 2 bases, with 9 bases lying between them. The genes are TRBV5-1 and TRBJ2-7; D possibly corresponds to TRBD1 (6 bases). This sequence originates from a human donor in a cohort sampled during active COVID-19. Source material: peripheral blood. CDR3 DNA: TGCGCCAGCAGCTACTACAGGGCCTACGAGCAGTACTTC. It translates to CASSYYRAYEQYF.